The rows below give T cell receptor beta chains drawn from one sample of a study of post-analysis software for immune sequencing data. Each CDR3 protein is one row after TCRdb ran MiXCR on the PCR reads. The data hold 800,000 to 950,000 distinct CDR3 sequences, with roughly 50% observed a single time. Sequencing input: blood. These receptors came from a girl under 18 with multiple sclerosis. Each CDR3 is given with its conserved first and last residue. Each record gives: CDR3 protein, CDR3 DNA, D gene, V gene, clone size, J gene. The D gene is left open where the match is weak. The listing skips clone size in some rows; elsewhere it reads once, few, many or a size class.

CDR3 protein: CASSSARALLGQETQYF
CDR3 DNA: TGTGCCAGCAGCTCCGCGAGGGCCCTCTTGGGCCAAGAGACCCAGTACTTC
D gene: NA
V gene: TRBV7-9
clone size: NA
J gene: TRBJ2-5

CDR3 protein: CASSSLGQGRGNNQPQHF
CDR3 DNA: TGTGCCAGCAGCTCCCTAGGACAGGGCAGGGGTAACAATCAGCCCCAGCATTTT
D gene: TRBD1
V gene: TRBV7-8
clone size: NA
J gene: TRBJ1-5

CDR3 protein: CASIGLAANNEQFF
CDR3 DNA: TGTGCCAGCATCGGACTAGCGGCTAACAATGAGCAGTTCTTC
D gene: TRBD2
V gene: TRBV6-5
clone size: once
J gene: TRBJ2-1

CDR3 protein: CSARLAGNNIQYF
CDR3 DNA: TGCAGTGCTCGACTAGCGGGAAATAACATTCAGTACTTC
D gene: TRBD2
V gene: TRBV20-1
clone size: few
J gene: TRBJ2-4

CDR3 protein: CASSLALAAGADTQYF
CDR3 DNA: TGTGCCAGCAGTTTAGCGCTGGCAGCGGGGGCGGATACGCAGTATTTT
D gene: TRBD2
V gene: TRBV12-3/TRBV12-4
clone size: few
J gene: TRBJ2-3

CDR3 protein: CSAILGVRPYEQYF
CDR3 DNA: TGCAGTGCTATTTTAGGAGTCAGGCCCTACGAGCAGTACTTC
D gene: NA
V gene: TRBV20-1
clone size: NA
J gene: TRBJ2-7

CDR3 protein: CASSLPTLRDHNEQFF
CDR3 DNA: TGCGCCAGCAGCCTTCCGACTCTCCGCGATCACAATGAGCAGTTCTTC
D gene: NA
V gene: TRBV4-1
clone size: few
J gene: TRBJ2-1

CDR3 protein: CASSHSAGGVEKLFF
CDR3 DNA: TGTGCCAGCAGCCATTCGGCGGGGGGCGTAGAAAAACTGTTTTTT
D gene: NA
V gene: TRBV7-3
clone size: NA
J gene: TRBJ1-4

CDR3 protein: CASSGSGSYYEQYF
CDR3 DNA: TGTGCCAGCAGTGGTAGCGGGAGCTACTACGAGCAGTACTTC
D gene: TRBD2
V gene: TRBV25-1
clone size: NA
J gene: TRBJ2-7

CDR3 protein: CSAPEISGGMADTQYF
CDR3 DNA: TGCAGTGCTCCAGAGATCTCGGGAGGCATGGCAGATACGCAGTATTTT
D gene: TRBD2
V gene: TRBV20-1
clone size: NA
J gene: TRBJ2-3

CDR3 protein: CASSFVDTPQHF
CDR3 DNA: TGTGCCAGCAGCTTTGTGGATACGCCCCAGCATTTT
D gene: NA
V gene: TRBV7-9
clone size: NA
J gene: TRBJ1-5

CDR3 protein: CASSPAPSPSGANVLTF
CDR3 DNA: TGTGCCAGCTCACCAGCCCCGAGCCCCTCTGGGGCCAACGTCCTGACTTTC
D gene: NA
V gene: TRBV18
clone size: NA
J gene: TRBJ2-6

CDR3 protein: CASSQADRKQYF
CDR3 DNA: TGTGCCAGCAGCCAAGCCGACAGAAAGCAGTACTTC
D gene: NA
V gene: TRBV3-1
clone size: NA
J gene: TRBJ2-7

CDR3 protein: CASRREEVETQYF
CDR3 DNA: TGTGCCTCCAGGCGGGAGGAAGTAGAGACCCAGTACTTC
D gene: TRBD2
V gene: TRBV12-3/TRBV12-4
clone size: NA
J gene: TRBJ2-5

CDR3 protein: CATSRDFRDRGPFNSPLHF
CDR3 DNA: TGTGCCACCAGCAGAGATTTTAGGGACAGGGGGCCATTTAATTCACCCCTCCACTTT
D gene: TRBD1
V gene: TRBV15
clone size: few
J gene: TRBJ1-6

CDR3 protein: CSASGLSSETQYF
CDR3 DNA: TGCAGTGCTAGTGGGTTGAGTTCTGAGACCCAGTACTTC
D gene: NA
V gene: TRBV20-1
clone size: few
J gene: TRBJ2-5

CDR3 protein: CASSDTGGGQPQHF
CDR3 DNA: TGTGCCAGCAGTGATACAGGGGGCGGTCAGCCCCAGCATTTT
D gene: TRBD1
V gene: TRBV6-5
clone size: NA
J gene: TRBJ1-5

CDR3 protein: CASSSRMDYGYTF
CDR3 DNA: TGTGCCAGCAGCTCCAGAATGGACTATGGCTACACCTTC
D gene: NA
V gene: TRBV11-2
clone size: NA
J gene: TRBJ1-2

CDR3 protein: CATSRDLGQGNEQFF
CDR3 DNA: TGTGCCACCAGCAGAGATTTGGGCCAGGGTAATGAGCAGTTCTTC
D gene: NA
V gene: TRBV15
clone size: NA
J gene: TRBJ2-1

CDR3 protein: CASSGPRSTDTQYF
CDR3 DNA: TGTGCCAGCAGTGGCCCCCGCAGCACAGATACGCAGTATTTT
D gene: NA
V gene: TRBV28
clone size: NA
J gene: TRBJ2-3

CDR3 protein: CASSLSWGDEQYF
CDR3 DNA: TGTGCCAGCAGCTTATCATGGGGAGACGAGCAGTACTTC
D gene: NA
V gene: TRBV7-9
clone size: NA
J gene: TRBJ2-7

CDR3 protein: CASRMTGSSYEQYF
CDR3 DNA: TGTGCCAGCAGGATGACAGGGAGCTCCTACGAGCAGTACTTC
D gene: TRBD1
V gene: TRBV2
clone size: once
J gene: TRBJ2-7

CDR3 protein: CAGSLDGKVYGYTF
CDR3 DNA: TGCGCCGGCAGCTTGGACGGGAAAGTCTATGGCTACACCTTC
D gene: NA
V gene: TRBV5-1
clone size: NA
J gene: TRBJ1-2

CDR3 protein: CASSALTASSYEQYF
CDR3 DNA: TGTGCCAGCAGCGCGCTCACGGCGAGCTCCTACGAGCAGTACTTC
D gene: NA
V gene: TRBV7-2
clone size: NA
J gene: TRBJ2-7

CDR3 protein: CASSPGRKLFF
CDR3 DNA: TGTGCCAGCAGCCCCGGACGTAAACTGTTTTTT
D gene: NA
V gene: TRBV14
clone size: NA
J gene: TRBJ1-4

CDR3 protein: CASSLVPNEQFF
CDR3 DNA: TGTGCCAGCAGCTTAGTCCCCAATGAGCAGTTCTTC
D gene: NA
V gene: TRBV7-2
clone size: NA
J gene: TRBJ2-1

CDR3 protein: CATSRETDYEQYF
CDR3 DNA: TGTGCCACCAGCAGAGAGACAGACTACGAGCAGTACTTC
D gene: NA
V gene: TRBV15
clone size: few
J gene: TRBJ2-7

CDR3 protein: CSQTGTSRNYNEQYF
CDR3 DNA: TGCAGCCAAACCGGGACTTCCCGTAATTACAATGAGCAGTACTTC
D gene: NA
V gene: TRBV20-1
clone size: NA
J gene: TRBJ2-5

CDR3 protein: CASSLDGGGATDTQYF
CDR3 DNA: TGTGCCAGCAGCTTAGACGGGGGGGGAGCCACAGATACGCAGTATTTT
D gene: TRBD2
V gene: TRBV7-6
clone size: NA
J gene: TRBJ2-3

CDR3 protein: CSVVPLSGNIQYF
CDR3 DNA: TGCAGCGTTGTCCCCCTCAGCGGAAACATTCAGTACTTC
D gene: NA
V gene: TRBV29-1
clone size: NA
J gene: TRBJ2-4

CDR3 protein: CASSQDPTFFGNEQYF
CDR3 DNA: TGTGCCAGCAGCCAGGACCCCACCTTCTTTGGCAATGAGCAGTACTTC
D gene: NA
V gene: TRBV7-2
clone size: NA
J gene: TRBJ2-5

CDR3 protein: CASSLNPHEQFF
CDR3 DNA: TGTGCCAGCAGCTTAAATCCTCATGAGCAGTTCTTC
D gene: NA
V gene: TRBV7-3
clone size: NA
J gene: TRBJ2-1

CDR3 protein: CASSLRTDRGDEQYF
CDR3 DNA: TGCGCCAGCAGCTTGCGCACGGACCGGGGGGACGAGCAGTACTTC
D gene: TRBD2
V gene: TRBV5-1
clone size: few
J gene: TRBJ2-7

CDR3 protein: CASSHRVSKNIQYF
CDR3 DNA: TGTGCCAGCAGTCACAGGGTTTCCAAAAACATTCAGTACTTC
D gene: NA
V gene: TRBV3-1
clone size: few
J gene: TRBJ2-4

CDR3 protein: CASSPHPGQGNEQFF
CDR3 DNA: TGTGCCAGCAGCCCCCACCCCGGGCAGGGTAATGAGCAGTTCTTC
D gene: NA
V gene: TRBV7-9
clone size: NA
J gene: TRBJ2-1

CDR3 protein: CSVKNREGRSYNEQFF
CDR3 DNA: TGCAGCGTTAAAAATCGGGAAGGCCGCTCCTACAATGAGCAGTTCTTC
D gene: NA
V gene: TRBV29-1
clone size: NA
J gene: TRBJ2-1

CDR3 protein: CASSQVEKYRGLHTEAFF
CDR3 DNA: TGTGCCAGCAGCCAAGTGGAAAAGTACAGGGGGCTTCACACTGAAGCTTTCTTT
D gene: TRBD1
V gene: TRBV14
clone size: NA
J gene: TRBJ1-1

CDR3 protein: CSVARDLSYEQYF
CDR3 DNA: TGCAGCGTCGCCCGGGACCTATCCTACGAGCAGTACTTC
D gene: NA
V gene: TRBV29-1
clone size: few
J gene: TRBJ2-7

CDR3 protein: CSVVRGTTSYNEQFF
CDR3 DNA: TGCAGCGTTGTAAGAGGGACGACATCTTACAATGAGCAGTTCTTC
D gene: NA
V gene: TRBV29-1
clone size: few
J gene: TRBJ2-1

CDR3 protein: CATSRVSGSQPQHF
CDR3 DNA: TGTGCCACCAGCAGAGTGTCAGGGAGTCAGCCCCAGCATTTT
D gene: NA
V gene: TRBV15
clone size: few
J gene: TRBJ1-5

CDR3 protein: CSVVELETQYF
CDR3 DNA: TGCAGCGTTGTTGAGTTGGAGACCCAGTACTTC
D gene: NA
V gene: TRBV29-1
clone size: NA
J gene: TRBJ2-5

CDR3 protein: CAISEEIQGYEQYF
CDR3 DNA: TGTGCCATCAGTGAGGAGATCCAGGGCTACGAGCAGTACTTC
D gene: NA
V gene: TRBV10-3
clone size: few
J gene: TRBJ2-7

CDR3 protein: CASSTRDGYEQYF
CDR3 DNA: TGTGCCAGCAGCACCCGGGACGGCTACGAGCAGTACTTC
D gene: NA
V gene: TRBV7-6
clone size: NA
J gene: TRBJ2-7

CDR3 protein: CASSTGDQETQYF
CDR3 DNA: TGCGCCAGCAGCACCGGGGACCAAGAGACCCAGTACTTC
D gene: NA
V gene: TRBV5-1
clone size: NA
J gene: TRBJ2-5

CDR3 protein: CASSQDRRTSGTLYTQYF
CDR3 DNA: TGCGCCAGCAGCCAAGATAGGCGGACTAGCGGGACCCTATATACGCAGTATTTT
D gene: TRBD2
V gene: TRBV4-1
clone size: few
J gene: TRBJ2-3

CDR3 protein: CSAKARPRGPDTQYF
CDR3 DNA: TGCAGTGCTAAAGCCCGGCCCCGAGGCCCAGATACGCAGTATTTT
D gene: NA
V gene: TRBV20-1
clone size: NA
J gene: TRBJ2-3

CDR3 protein: CASGTADTQYF
CDR3 DNA: TGTGCTAGTGGAACTGCAGATACGCAGTATTTT
D gene: NA
V gene: TRBV12-5
clone size: NA
J gene: TRBJ2-3

CDR3 protein: CASSGHFTDTQYF
CDR3 DNA: TGTGCCAGCAGTGGTCACTTCACAGATACGCAGTATTTT
D gene: NA
V gene: TRBV25-1
clone size: few
J gene: TRBJ2-3

CDR3 protein: CASSPDRSLTEAFF
CDR3 DNA: TGCGCCAGCAGTCCCGACAGAAGCCTCACTGAAGCTTTCTTT
D gene: NA
V gene: TRBV5-1
clone size: NA
J gene: TRBJ1-1

CDR3 protein: CASSELRGTNEKLFF
CDR3 DNA: TGTGCCAGCAGTGAGCTCAGGGGAACTAATGAAAAACTGTTTTTT
D gene: NA
V gene: TRBV25-1
clone size: NA
J gene: TRBJ1-4

CDR3 protein: CASKISGLAGSTDTQYF
CDR3 DNA: TGTGCCAGCAAGATTTCTGGGCTAGCGGGAAGCACAGATACGCAGTATTTT
D gene: TRBD2
V gene: TRBV6-6
clone size: NA
J gene: TRBJ2-3

CDR3 protein: CASSYSKRSLTYEQYF
CDR3 DNA: TGTGCCAGCAGTTACTCGAAGCGCAGCCTTACCTACGAGCAGTACTTC
D gene: NA
V gene: TRBV6-6
clone size: NA
J gene: TRBJ2-7

CDR3 protein: CATGGQAQHQETQYF
CDR3 DNA: TGTGCCACAGGGGGCCAGGCACAGCACCAAGAGACCCAGTACTTC
D gene: TRBD1
V gene: TRBV24-1
clone size: few
J gene: TRBJ2-5

CDR3 protein: CSARRLAGISGETQYF
CDR3 DNA: TGCAGTGCTAGAAGGCTAGCGGGCATAAGCGGAGAGACCCAGTACTTC
D gene: TRBD2
V gene: TRBV20-1
clone size: NA
J gene: TRBJ2-5

CDR3 protein: CASSDRQGAISYNEQFF
CDR3 DNA: TGCGCCAGCAGCGACCGACAGGGGGCTATTTCCTACAATGAGCAGTTCTTC
D gene: TRBD1
V gene: TRBV5-1
clone size: once
J gene: TRBJ2-1

CDR3 protein: CASSMRDRGFNEQFF
CDR3 DNA: TGTGCCAGTAGTATGAGGGACAGGGGATTCAATGAGCAGTTCTTC
D gene: TRBD1
V gene: TRBV19
clone size: once
J gene: TRBJ2-1

CDR3 protein: CAGSFGLEQFF
CDR3 DNA: TGTGCCGGCAGCTTTGGACTAGAGCAGTTCTTC
D gene: NA
V gene: TRBV7-6
clone size: once
J gene: TRBJ2-1